A single sample gave rise to the 12 T cell receptor beta chains below, sequenced in a study of cytomegalovirus exposure and HLA in healthy donors. The PCR ran on 60 Vbeta and 13 Jbeta primers. Measured with immunoSEQ multiplex PCR; TCRdb has only the in-frame clones, and not every one. Of about 190,000 clones listed, less than 90% are singletons. Sequences were obtained from PBMCs. Receptors originate from a man between 50 and 59 years old in good health and CMV-seronegative.

CDR3 residues: CASSIESEDEQYF. The CDR3 DNA reads TGTGCCAGTAGTATCGAGAGTGAGGACGAGCAGTACTTC. The rearrangement uses TRBV19 and TRBJ2-7; no firm D call. The CDR3 is 13 amino acids. Per germline, CDR1 LNHDA and CDR2 SQIVND (reference sequence). The germline V and J ends were trimmed by 3 bases and 5 bases, with 11 bases remaining between them.

The gene calls are TRBV4-1 and TRBJ1-4; D is ambiguous. CDR1 and CDR2 (germline): MGHRA, YSYEKL. CDR3 length equals 15 residues. V was shortened by 6 bases and J by 0 bases, with 11 bases between the two germline ends. Here the CDR3 reads CASRRTGATNEKLFF. As DNA, the CDR3 is TGCGCCAGCAGGCGAACGGGTGCAACTAATGAAAAACTGTTTTTT.

The genes are TRBV15 and TRBJ2-3; TRBD2 matches at 13 bases. Germline V gives CDR1 LNHNV, CDR2 YYDKDF (reference sequence). The CDR3 sequence is 17 residues long. With V trimmed by 1 base and J by 4 bases, 5 bases remained unmatched. In nucleotides, the CDR3 is TGTGCCACCAGCAGAGTGAGGACTAGCGGGAGATCAGATACGCAGTATTTT. This encodes CATSRVRTSGRSDTQYF.

The chain employs TRBV5-1 and TRBJ2-2, with D tentatively TRBD2 (5 bases). The CDR3 spans 15 residues. V lost 0 bases and J 5 bases, leaving 11 bases between the germline ends. Germline V CDR1 and CDR2: SGHRS, YFSETQ. Written as DNA, the CDR3 is TGCGCCAGCAGCTTGGTACTAGAGCGGACCGGGGAGCTGTTTTTT. The encoded protein is CASSLVLERTGELFF.

The chain has TRBV19 and TRBJ1-2; D possibly corresponds to TRBD1 (5 bases). The CDR3 sequence is 15 residues long. Between the trimmed V and J ends, which lost 1 base and 3 bases, there was a span of 12 bases. Germline CDR1 and CDR2: LNHDA and SQIVND (reference sequence). CDR3 nucleotide sequence: TGTGCCAGTAGTATAGCCGCAGGGCCTGACTATGGCTACACCTTC. Translated, it gives CASSIAAGPDYGYTF. Full variable domain (missing parts from reference TRBV19 and TRBJ1-2): DGGITQSPKYLFRKEGQNVTLSCEQNLNHDAMYWYRQDPGQGLRLIYYSQIVNDFQKGDIAEGYSVSREKKESFPLTVTSAQKNPTAFYLCASSIAAGPDYGYTFGSGTRLTVV.

The rearrangement links TRBV6-1 to TRBJ1-5; TRBD1 is a possible D gene (5 bases). The CDR3 totals 15 residues. CDR1 and CDR2 from the germline V gene are MNHNS and SASEGT. V lost 6 bases and J 2 bases, leaving 14 bases between the germline ends. DNA for the CDR3: TGTGCCAGCAGGTTATATCAAGGGGGCAATCAGCCCCAGCATTTT. Its protein is CASRLYQGGNQPQHF.

The chain uses TRBV7-8 and TRBJ2-1; 8 bases align to TRBD2. CDR1 SGHVS and CDR2 FQNEAQ come from the germline V gene. There are 15 residues in the CDR3. Trimming at V came to 1 base and at J to 7 bases, leaving 6 bases not matched to a gene. CDR3 nucleotide sequence: TGTGCCAGCAGCTTAGATGGGACTAGTCGGAATGAGCAGTTCTTC. It translates to CASSLDGTSRNEQFF.

The gene calls are TRBV4-3 and TRBJ2-5; 8 nucleotides agree with TRBD1. Germline V gene data show CDR1 as LGHNA and CDR2 as YSLEER. The trim removed 2 bases at V and 5 bases at J, leaving 13 bases unmatched. This CDR3 comprises 17 residues. The CDR3 nucleotides read TGCGCCAGCAGCCAAAAGCGGACAGGGTCTTTCACGGAGACCCAGTACTTC. Translated, it gives CASSQKRTGSFTETQYF.

The chain joins TRBV5-8 to TRBJ2-7; possible D gene TRBD1, 5 bases. CDR1 is SGHTS and CDR2 is YDEGEE in the germline V gene. The CDR3 extends over 16 amino acids. Between the trimmed V and J ends, which lost 0 bases and 0 bases, there was a span of 13 bases. CDR3 coding DNA: TGTGCCAGCAGCTTGGTGGTAGGGGATCCCTCCTACGAGCAGTACTTC. Translating gives CASSLVVGDPSYEQYF.

The V call is TRBV29-1, the J call TRBJ2-5; TRBD2 matches 9 bases. The assigned J gene may be wrong: the sequence end matches TRBJ2-7 better. Germline V CDR1 and CDR2: SQVTM, ANQGSEA. This CDR3 is built from 14 residues. DNA for the CDR3: TGCAGCGCCGTAAGCGGGGGGAACTCCTACGAGCAGTACTTC. Translation gives CSAVSGGNSYEQYF.

This chain joins TRBV13 and TRBJ2-7, with 11 bases lining up with TRBD1. Unmatched junction bases numbered 8, after V lost 5 bases and J lost 5 bases. The CDR3 covers 15 residues. Germline values: CDR1 PRHDT, CDR2 FYEKMQ (reference sequence). In DNA form, the CDR3 reads TGTGCCAGCAGCCGTTACCGGACAGGGGGCAACGAGCAGTACTTC. Protein: CASSRYRTGGNEQYF. The full variable domain, completed using reference TRBV13 and TRBJ2-7, is AAGVIQSPRHLIKEKRETATLKCYPIPRHDTVYWYQQGPGQDPQFLISFYEKMQSDKGSIPDRFSAQQFSDYHSELNMSSLELGDSALYFCASSRYRTGGNEQYFGPGTRLTVT.

The CDR3 spells CASSLRDRDEQYF. The CDR3 nucleotides are TGCGCCAGCAGCTTGAGGGACAGGGACGAGCAGTACTTC. The rearrangement uses TRBV5-1 and TRBJ2-7, with 9 bases identical to TRBD1. V trimming: 1 base; J trimming: 5 bases; junction bases outside the gene matches: 1. This CDR3 spans 13 amino acids. Germline CDR1 SGHRS, CDR2 YFSETQ. The full variable domain, completed using reference TRBV5-1 and TRBJ2-7, is KAGVTQTPRYLIKTRGQQVTLSCSPISGHRSVSWYQQTPGQGLQFLFEYFSETQRNKGNFPGRFSGRQFSNSRSEMNVSTLELGDSALYLCASSLRDRDEQYFGPGTRLTVT.